This T cell receptor beta chain was profiled in a study of cytomegalovirus exposure and HLA in healthy donors. About the study: Some 87 million unique TCRs from HLA-typed donors were held in an early release of data.

Comment on this clone: Its antigen is not identified.

It was with 60 Vbeta and 13 Jbeta primers that the PCR ran. The assay was immunoSEQ multiplex PCR, and TCRdb's table has in-frame clones only and misses some. The table lists roughly 100,000 clones, 80% to 85% of them singletons. Study-level points and caveats: In a later analysis, TCR association rates varied by HLA locus: DRB1 most, HLA-C fewest.

Germline CDR1 reads SGDLS; CDR2 reads YYNGEE. V was shortened by 0 bases and J by 6 bases, with 12 bases between the two germline ends. The CDR3 is 14 amino acids. The sequenced sample was PBMCs. This rearrangement joins TRBV9 to TRBJ1-1; D is undetermined. This receptor was identified in a man in his thirties or forties in good health and CMV-seropositive. The CDR3 region has the DNA TGTGCCAGCAGCGTAGCTACCGTCGCTTCTGAAGCTTTCTTT. Translated: CASSVATVASEAFF.